The 21 T cell receptor beta chains below all came from one sample that was sequenced in a study of cytomegalovirus exposure and HLA in healthy donors. The PCR made use of 60 Vbeta and 13 Jbeta primers. Assay: immunoSEQ multiplex PCR; the TCRdb copy retains only in-frame clones and omits some. Of about 230,000 clones listed, approximately 84% are singletons. The specimen was PBMCs. All receptors derive from a woman aged 40 to 49 in good health and CMV-seronegative.

This rearrangement joins TRBV7-2 to TRBJ2-6, with TRBD2 matching 7 bases. The CDR3 consists of 14 residues. Germline CDR1 reads SGHTA; CDR2 reads FQGNSA. Unmatched junction bases numbered 2, after V lost 7 bases and J lost 2 bases. DNA of the CDR3: TGTGCCAGCATTCGGGGGGCTGGGGCCAACGTCCTGACTTTC. Its protein product is CASIRGAGANVLTF.

CDR3 region: CASSDVLSPLHF. CDR3 in DNA: TGTGCCAGCAGTGATGTTCTGTCACCCCTCCACTTT. V and J are TRBV6-1 and TRBJ1-6; no definite D call. The CDR3 sequence is 12 residues long. Trimming left V 3 bases short and J 10 bases short, with 7 bases between. Germline-derived CDR1 and CDR2 are MNHNS and SASEGT.

J is TRBJ2-7 and V is TRBV12-5; D is perhaps TRBD2 (6 bases). Germline V gives CDR1 LGHNT, CDR2 FRNRAP. With 3 bases removed from V and 2 bases from J, the gap between germline ends came to 11 bases. This CDR3 has 14 residues. The CDR3 here is CASGFGDFTYEQYF. CDR3 nucleotides: TGTGCTAGTGGTTTTGGGGACTTTACCTACGAGCAGTACTTC.

In its sample, this clone was seen many times. The J gene is TRBJ2-4, the V gene TRBV19; 7 nucleotides line up with TRBD1. Germline values: CDR1 LNHDA, CDR2 SQIVND (reference sequence). The CDR3 loop spans 11 amino acids. The V gene end was trimmed by 8 bases and the J gene end by 7 bases; junction bases not matched to a gene: 2. Here the CDR3 reads CASGTVNIQYF. The DNA for the CDR3 is TGTGCCAGTGGGACAGTCAACATTCAGTACTTC.

The gene calls are TRBV9 and TRBJ2-1; 8 bases are shared with TRBD2. Trimming removed 2 bases from V and 0 bases from J; junction bases left unmatched: 13. From germline, CDR1 is SGDLS and CDR2 YYNGEE. The CDR3 runs to 19 residues. CDR3 sequence (DNA): TGTGCCAGCAGCGTTACTCCCACTAGCGGACGAAGCTCCTACAATGAGCAGTTCTTC. Its protein product is CASSVTPTSGRSSYNEQFF.

The chain employs TRBV19 and TRBJ2-7; 11 bases map to TRBD1. The CDR3 runs to 15 residues. Trimming cost V 2 bases and J 6 bases; bases outside gene matches: 6. Germline V lookup: CDR1 LNHDA, CDR2 SQIVND (reference sequence). CDR3 sequence: CASSIRGQGVGEQYF. DNA for the CDR3: TGTGCCAGTAGTATAAGGGGACAGGGGGTCGGCGAGCAGTACTTC.

This sequence joins TRBV15 and TRBJ2-3; 8 bases agree with TRBD1. This CDR3 spans 13 amino acids. V shed 5 bases, J shed 8 bases, and the junction held 6 bases outside the gene matches. Germline V CDR1 and CDR2: LNHNV, YYDKDF (reference sequence). CDR3 protein: CATSSGGFRTQYF. The CDR3 DNA sequence: TGTGCCACCAGCTCAGGGGGCTTTCGTACGCAGTATTTT.

This clone was found once. V gene TRBV28 combines with J gene TRBJ2-7, with 8 bases fitting TRBD2. V was clipped by 8 bases and J by 4 bases; unmatched bases: 4. Per germline, CDR1 MDHEN and CDR2 SYDVKM. This CDR3 spans 12 amino acids. CDR3 nucleotides: TGTGCCAGCGGACTAGCCTTTTACGAGCAGTACTTC. Protein: CASGLAFYEQYF.

The chain employs TRBV27 and TRBJ2-7; 7 bases are shared with TRBD2. The V and J ends lost 2 bases and 8 bases, in that order; junction bases with no gene match: 3. This CDR3 comprises 12 residues. Germline CDR1 MNHEY, CDR2 SMNVEV (reference sequence). CDR3 amino acids: CASSLQGGKQYF. Here the CDR3 DNA reads TGTGCCAGCAGTTTACAGGGAGGGAAGCAGTACTTC.

J is TRBJ1-2 and V is TRBV5-6; 7 nucleotides line up with TRBD1. The CDR3 length is 15 residues. With 0 bases clipped from V and 5 bases from J, the junction kept 7 bases outside the gene matches. The germline gives CDR1 SGHDT, CDR2 YYEEEE. This CDR3 reads CASSLVDRASYGYTF. CDR3 in DNA: TGTGCCAGCAGCTTGGTTGACAGGGCATCATATGGCTACACCTTC.

A single count supports this clone. The CDR3 loop reads CASSVTSGGAHEQFF. Here the CDR3 DNA reads TGCGCCAGCAGCGTAACTAGCGGGGGGGCCCATGAGCAGTTCTTC. The chain couples TRBV5-1 to TRBJ2-1; TRBD2 aligns across 13 bases. Germline values: CDR1 SGHRS, CDR2 YFSETQ. Trimming at V came to 4 bases and at J to 8 bases, leaving 6 bases not matched to a gene. This CDR3 contains 15 residues.

The gene calls are TRBV6-6 and TRBJ1-6; 7 nucleotides line up with TRBD1. The CDR3 runs 16 residues. V lost 5 bases and J lost 4; bases outside the gene matches: 8. Germline lookup yields CDR1 MNHNY and CDR2 SVGAGI (reference sequence). The CDR3 here is CASSPRQGEYNSPLHF. The CDR3 DNA reads as TGTGCCAGCAGTCCCCGACAGGGAGAATATAATTCACCCCTCCACTTT.

V gene TRBV12-5 combines with J gene TRBJ1-2; 9 bases agree with TRBD1. V trimming: 6 bases; J trimming: 7 bases; junction bases outside the gene matches: 0. Germline CDR1 is LGHNT and CDR2 is FRNRAP. The CDR3 length is 11 residues. CDR3 nucleotide sequence: TGTGCTAGTGGGACAGGGGGTGGCTACACCTTC. It translates to CASGTGGGYTF.

The rearrangement uses TRBV29-1 and TRBJ2-5; 8 bases are shared with TRBD1. The junction had 12 bases not matched to a gene; V was cut back by 7 bases and J by 5 bases. Germline loops: CDR1 SQVTM, CDR2 ANQGSEA. This CDR3 comprises 14 residues. The CDR3 coding sequence is TGCAGCGCCGACCCCGGACAGGGTGGGGAGACCCAGTACTTC. This translates into CSADPGQGGETQYF. Looking up the rest from reference TRBV29-1 and TRBJ2-5 gives the full variable domain: SAVISQKPSRDICQRGTSLTIQCQVDSQVTMMFWYRQQPGQSLTLIATANQGSEATYESGFVIDKFPISRPNLTFSTLTVSNMSPEDSSIYLCSADPGQGGETQYFGPGTRLLVL.

The V gene is TRBV29-1, the J gene TRBJ2-3; D not certain. The CDR3 consists of 14 residues. Trimming left V 6 bases short and J 2 bases short, with 15 bases between. Germline CDR1 and CDR2: SQVTM and ANQGSEA. The CDR3 sequence is CSVPPGFITDTQYF. The CDR3 DNA is TGCAGCGTCCCGCCAGGATTTATCACAGATACGCAGTATTTT.

This clone appeared a single time. This chain links TRBV18 with TRBJ2-5, with D possibly TRBD2 on 5 matching bases. Germline V gene data show CDR1 as KGHSH and CDR2 as LQKENI. Trimming removed 5 bases from V and 4 bases from J, with 14 bases in between. The CDR3 is 14 residues long. CDR3 amino acids: CASSRIATGETQYF. CDR3 nucleotide sequence: TGTGCCAGCTCAAGAATAGCGACGGGAGAGACCCAGTACTTC.

The rearrangement uses TRBV27 and TRBJ1-3, with D perhaps matching TRBD1 (5 bases). This CDR3 comprises 16 residues. V was cut by 6 bases and J by 3 bases, with 18 bases left in between. Germline V gene sequence: CDR1 MNHEY, CDR2 SMNVEV (reference sequence). The CDR3 here is CASSPRGIGNGNTIYF. In nucleotides, the CDR3 is TGTGCCAGCAGCCCTCGGGGGATAGGGAATGGAAACACCATATATTTT.

The chain links TRBV28 to TRBJ2-6; possibly TRBD2 for D (6 bases). Deletions cut 3 bases from V and 2 bases from J, with 14 bases between. The CDR3 is 17 residues long. CDR1 and CDR2 from the germline V gene are MDHEN and SYDVKM. The CDR3 DNA is TGTGCCAGCAGTTTGGCGGGATCCGGCACTGGGGCCAACGTCCTGACTTTC. It translates to CASSLAGSGTGANVLTF.

Concerning this clone: The junction departs from germline at one end; a sequencing error may be responsible. The gene calls are TRBV7-9 and TRBJ1-3; 7 bases match TRBD1. Germline V CDR1 and CDR2: SEHNR, FQNEAQ (reference sequence). The CDR3 extends over 14 amino acids. This chain's CDR3 is CASSSTGAGNTVYF. The DNA of the CDR3 is TGTGCCAGCAGCTCTACAGGGGCTGGAAACACCGTATATTTT.

The chain has TRBV6-1 and TRBJ1-5, with D hard to call. The CDR3 contains 14 residues. Trimming cost V 6 bases and J 9 bases, with 18 bases left between them. From germline, CDR1 is MNHNS and CDR2 SASEGT. For the CDR3, the DNA is TGTGCCAGCAGACCATCAGGCGGGGATACGCCCCAGCATTTT. Its protein is CASRPSGGDTPQHF.

This clone turned up a few times. The CDR3 loop reads CASSALPTIGAFF. The CDR3, as DNA: TGTGCCAGCAGTGCCCTTCCGACCATCGGGGCTTTCTTT. V gene TRBV28 combines with J gene TRBJ1-1, with D unresolved. Trimming cost V 5 bases and J 11 bases, with 18 bases left between them. Germline values: CDR1 MDHEN, CDR2 SYDVKM. The CDR3 is made up of 13 amino acids. The whole variable domain, filled in from reference TRBV28 and TRBJ1-1, reads DVKVTQSSRYLVKRTGEKVFLECVQDMDHENMFWYRQDPGLGLRLIYFSYDVKMKEKGDIPEGYSVSREKKERFSLILESASTNQTSMYLCASSALPTIGAFFGQGTRLTVV.